What follows are 27 T cell receptor beta chains derived from one specimen sequenced in a study of cytomegalovirus exposure and HLA in healthy donors. A multiplex PCR was run with 60 Vbeta primers and 13 Jbeta primers. The protocol was immunoSEQ multiplex PCR, while the TCRdb copy is restricted to in-frame clones and leaves out a portion. The table has approximately 160,000 clones, roughly 87% seen once; the top ten hold around 4.3%. Input material: PBMCs. The receptors were gathered from a man aged 45 to 65 in good health and CMV-seropositive.

The genes are TRBV5-1 and TRBJ1-2, with a possible D match to TRBD1 (6 bases). The V gene's germline CDR1 is SGHRS and CDR2 YFSETQ. Between the trimmed V and J ends, which lost 4 bases and 5 bases, there was a span of 15 bases. The CDR3 covers 14 residues. CDR3 sequence reads: CASSPTDSFYGYTF. The CDR3 DNA sequence: TGCGCCAGCAGCCCCACGGACAGTTTTTATGGCTACACCTTC.

This sequence joins TRBV15 and TRBJ2-7; no reliable D call. The CDR3 runs 16 residues. Trimming stripped 5 bases from V and 1 base from J, with 18 bases between. Germline CDR1 reads LNHNV; CDR2 reads YYDKDF (reference sequence). CDR3 in amino acids: CATSSQWRPGSYEQYF. DNA of the CDR3: TGTGCCACCAGCTCTCAGTGGCGTCCCGGGTCCTACGAGCAGTACTTC.

This chain uses TRBV7-9 with TRBJ1-2; D unclear. This CDR3 comprises 13 residues. The V end lost 5 bases, the J end lost 7 bases, and 14 bases lay between the germline ends. CDR1 is SEHNR, CDR2 FQNEAQ, per germline (reference sequence). The CDR3 region is CASSPVTGSGYTF. DNA of the CDR3: TGTGCCAGCAGCCCGGTTACGGGGTCTGGCTACACCTTC. Supplemented by reference TRBV7-9 and TRBJ1-2, the full variable domain reads DTGVSQNPRHKITKRGQNVTFRCDPISEHNRLYWYRQTLGQGPEFLTYFQNEAQLEKSRLLSDRFSAERPKGSFSTLEIQRTEQGDSAMYLCASSPVTGSGYTFGSGTRLTVV.

V is TRBV2 and J is TRBJ1-2; 10 nucleotides align to TRBD1. The CDR3 runs to 14 residues. V shed 1 base, J shed 7 bases, and the junction held 3 bases outside the gene matches. Germline V lookup: CDR1 SNHLY, CDR2 FYNNEI. CDR3 coding DNA: TGTGCCAGCAGTGAAGGGACAGGGGGAACTGGCTACACCTTC. Protein sequence: CASSEGTGGTGYTF.

This chain's CDR3 is CATSGDRDQPQHF. DNA of the CDR3: TGTGCCACCAGCGGTGACAGGGATCAGCCCCAGCATTTT. The chain links TRBV15 to TRBJ1-5; 7 nucleotides align to TRBD1. This CDR3 comprises 13 residues. V lost 5 bases, J lost 5 bases, and 3 bases stayed unmatched. CDR1 and CDR2 (germline): LNHNV, YYDKDF (reference sequence).

V usage is TRBV7-9 and J usage is TRBJ2-2; the D gene is possibly TRBD2 (6 bases). CDR3 length: 19 amino acids. Germline V lookup: CDR1 SEHNR, CDR2 FQNEAQ (reference sequence). The V end lost 2 bases, the J end lost 4 bases, and 23 bases lay between the germline ends. The CDR3 region has the DNA TGTGCCAGCAGCTTATCGAAAGGGACTCTCTCCTCTCTCACCGGGGAGCTGTTTTTT. It yields the protein CASSLSKGTLSSLTGELFF.

With respect to this clone: A read error may account for a junction end that differs from germline. This sequence joins TRBV5-1 and TRBJ1-2; D is unclear. The CDR3 is 13 amino acids. Germline V gene sequence: CDR1 SGHRS, CDR2 YFSETQ. The CDR3 loop is CAGSLTADYGYTF. In DNA, the CDR3 is TGCGCCGGCAGCTTGACGGCGGACTATGGCTACACCTTC.

This chain joins TRBV11-2 and TRBJ1-1, with D perhaps matching TRBD1 (6 bases). This CDR3 is built from 13 residues. Germline lookup yields CDR1 SGHAT and CDR2 FQNNGV. The V end lost 8 bases, the J end lost 0 bases, and 10 bases lay between the germline ends. CDR3 coding DNA: TGTGCCAGCGGAACAGGGTTGAACACTGAAGCTTTCTTT. It yields the protein CASGTGLNTEAFF.

This clone was seen a handful of times. The V call is TRBV28, the J call TRBJ2-3, with 8 bases aligning to TRBD1. Germline lookup yields CDR1 MDHEN and CDR2 SYDVKM. Germline trimming cut 6 bases from V and 3 bases from J; bases unmatched to any gene: 5. The CDR3 totals 14 residues. The DNA of the CDR3 is TGTGCCAGCAGCACAGGGGGAGTGACAGATACGCAGTATTTT. Encoded protein: CASSTGGVTDTQYF.

J is TRBJ2-3 and V is TRBV5-6; D gene ambiguous. The V end lost 0 bases, the J end lost 4 bases, and 3 bases lay between the germline ends. CDR3 length: 12 residues. The germline gives CDR1 SGHDT, CDR2 YYEEEE. The CDR3 DNA sequence: TGTGCCAGCAGCTTGGCGTCAGATACGCAGTATTTT. This codes for CASSLASDTQYF.

This chain links TRBV4-1 with TRBJ1-1; D might be TRBD1 (5 bases). Trimming shortened V by 4 bases and J by 1 base, and 7 bases separated the two germline ends. CDR3 length equals 13 residues. The germline gives CDR1 MGHRA, CDR2 YSYEKL. The CDR3 protein is CASSRTGNTEAFF. CDR3 nucleotide sequence: TGCGCCAGCAGCCGCACAGGGAACACTGAAGCTTTCTTT.

Points on this clone: The junction shows a germline mismatch at one end, possibly a read error. The chain recombines TRBV15 with TRBJ2-2; the match to TRBD1 covers 7 bases. The CDR3 extends over 17 amino acids. The germline V gene has CDR1 LNHNV and CDR2 YYDKDF (reference sequence). The DNA for the CDR3 is TGTGTCACCAGCAGATCCTCCGGGACAGTCAACACCGGGGAGCTGTTTTTT. Translating it yields CVTSRSSGTVNTGELFF.

The chain has TRBV6-6 and TRBJ1-3; unclear D gene. Trimming removed 4 bases from V and 10 bases from J, with 14 bases in between. This CDR3 comprises 13 residues. Germline V lookup: CDR1 MNHNY, CDR2 SVGAGI (reference sequence). The CDR3 protein is CASSSINKQTIYF. In nucleotides, the CDR3 is TGTGCCAGCAGTTCCATCAACAAACAGACCATATATTTT.

The rearrangement uses TRBV6-6 and TRBJ1-5, with D tentatively TRBD1 (5 bases). The V end lost 4 bases, the J end lost 6 bases, and 7 bases lay between the germline ends. This CDR3 is built from 12 residues. The germline CDR1 and CDR2 sequences are MNHNY and SVGAGI (reference sequence). The CDR3 loop is CASSSQGQPQHF. The CDR3 DNA follows: TGTGCCAGCAGTTCCCAGGGTCAGCCCCAGCATTTT.

The count of this clone is one. The chain joins TRBV6-6 to TRBJ2-7; 7 positions match TRBD1. V gave up 6 bases and J gave up 6 bases; unmatched junction bases: 5. This CDR3 has 12 amino acids. CDR1 is MNHNY, CDR2 SVGAGI, per germline (reference sequence). CDR3 DNA: TGTGCCAGCAGCCACACAGGGGCCGAGCAGTACTTC. Encoded protein: CASSHTGAEQYF.

This chain connects TRBV28 to TRBJ1-2, with a possible D match to TRBD1 (5 bases). The CDR3 consists of 18 residues. V lost 9 bases to trimming and J lost 1 base, with 27 bases between them. Germline V gene lookup returns CDR1 MDHEN and CDR2 SYDVKM. For the CDR3, the DNA is TGTGCCAGTTCGAATGCCGGTTCATCGGGACTCCTTAACTATGGCTACACCTTC. Its protein product is CASSNAGSSGLLNYGYTF.

This clone was seen only once. The chain couples TRBV4-3 to TRBJ2-3; the match to TRBD1 covers 8 bases. V was clipped by 0 bases and J by 3 bases; unmatched bases: 5. The germline CDR1 and CDR2 sequences are LGHNA and YSLEER. CDR3 size: 16 residues. The CDR3 DNA follows: TGCGCCAGCAGCCAAGATTGGACAGGGAGGACAGATACGCAGTATTTT. Translating gives CASSQDWTGRTDTQYF.

V and J are TRBV5-1 and TRBJ2-3; a weak D match, TRBD2 (6 bases). The CDR3 runs 16 residues. Trimming took 4 bases from V and 1 from J, leaving 16 bases between them. Germline assignment: CDR1 SGHRS and CDR2 YFSETQ. The CDR3 nucleotides are TGCGCCAGCAGCCCCGAGGTTGGAGGGCGCACAGATACGCAGTATTTT. Protein product: CASSPEVGGRTDTQYF. Variable domain in full (rest from reference TRBV5-1 and TRBJ2-3): KAGVTQTPRYLIKTRGQQVTLSCSPISGHRSVSWYQQTPGQGLQFLFEYFSETQRNKGNFPGRFSGRQFSNSRSEMNVSTLELGDSALYLCASSPEVGGRTDTQYFGPGTRLTVL.

V is TRBV29-1 and J is TRBJ1-2; TRBD1 matches 9 bases. J lost 6 bases, V lost 6 bases, and 8 bases had no gene match. Per germline, CDR1 SQVTM and CDR2 ANQGSEA. The CDR3 sequence is 13 residues long. The DNA for the CDR3 is TGCAGCGTATCGACAGGGGGTTATCATGGCTACACCTTC. Its translation is CSVSTGGYHGYTF.

The gene calls are TRBV28 and TRBJ2-7; D call uncertain. V lost 6 bases, J lost 2 bases, and 14 bases lay in between. The CDR3 length is 14 residues. Germline loops: CDR1 MDHEN, CDR2 SYDVKM. The CDR3 reads CASRVRGVPYEQYF. The DNA of the CDR3 is TGTGCCAGCAGGGTTCGCGGCGTCCCCTACGAGCAGTACTTC. The variable domain in full, completed from reference TRBV28 and TRBJ2-7, reads DVKVTQSSRYLVKRTGEKVFLECVQDMDHENMFWYRQDPGLGLRLIYFSYDVKMKEKGDIPEGYSVSREKKERFSLILESASTNQTSMYLCASRVRGVPYEQYFGPGTRLTVT.

The V and J genes are TRBV7-2 and TRBJ1-4; 9 bases are shared with TRBD1. This CDR3 spans 15 amino acids. Losses at the gene ends were 1 base for V and 7 bases for J; bases not matched to a gene: 4. From germline, CDR1 is SGHTA and CDR2 FQGNSA. CDR3 in DNA: TGTGCCAGCAGCTTAGGGGGACAGGGTGGTGAAAAACTGTTTTTT. This sequence encodes CASSLGGQGGEKLFF.

V and J are TRBV5-1 and TRBJ2-2; 10 bases line up with TRBD2. Germline loops: CDR1 SGHRS, CDR2 YFSETQ. The CDR3 spans 16 residues. V trimming: 0 bases; J trimming: 3 bases; junction bases outside the gene matches: 2. CDR3: CASSLGLAGDTGELFF. The CDR3 DNA is TGCGCCAGCAGCTTGGGGCTAGCGGGAGACACCGGGGAGCTGTTTTTT. Together with reference TRBV5-1 and TRBJ2-2, the CDR3 gives the full variable domain: KAGVTQTPRYLIKTRGQQVTLSCSPISGHRSVSWYQQTPGQGLQFLFEYFSETQRNKGNFPGRFSGRQFSNSRSEMNVSTLELGDSALYLCASSLGLAGDTGELFFGEGSRLTVL.

The V and J genes are TRBV4-1 and TRBJ1-3, with D maybe TRBD1 (5 bases). The CDR3 covers 16 residues. The germline CDR1 and CDR2 sequences are MGHRA and YSYEKL. Trimming removed 0 bases from V and 2 bases from J, with 11 bases in between. CDR3 in amino acids: CASSQDAGLAGNTIYF. The DNA of the CDR3 is TGCGCCAGCAGCCAAGATGCAGGGTTAGCTGGAAACACCATATATTTT.

The rearrangement joins TRBV27 to TRBJ2-7; 9 nucleotides agree with TRBD1. V lost 5 bases, J lost 2 bases, and 7 bases stayed unmatched. Germline V gene lookup returns CDR1 MNHEY and CDR2 SMNVEV (reference sequence). The CDR3 covers 15 residues. The CDR3 reads CASSRGTGLAYEQYF. CDR3 DNA: TGTGCCAGCAGTCGGGGGACAGGGTTGGCCTACGAGCAGTACTTC.

CDR3 amino acids: CARIRDSQETQYF. DNA for the CDR3: TGCGCCAGAATCCGGGACAGCCAAGAGACCCAGTACTTC. The chain combines TRBV23-1 with TRBJ2-5; 7 bases are shared with TRBD1. TRBV23-1 carries the ORF label, with uncertain function. CDR3 length: 13 amino acids. After removal of 9 bases from V and 1 base from J, the junction contained 5 bases not matched to a gene.

The rearrangement uses TRBV18 and TRBJ2-5, with 10 bases aligning to TRBD1. There are 15 residues in the CDR3. J lost 3 bases, V lost 5 bases, and 6 bases had no gene match. The germline V gene has CDR1 KGHSH and CDR2 LQKENI. The chain's CDR3 is CASSTGTGEEETQYF. The CDR3 bases are TGTGCCAGCTCAACCGGGACAGGGGAAGAAGAGACCCAGTACTTC.

This clone was recorded a few times. CDR3 residues: CAWRLGNANYGYTF. The CDR3 DNA follows: TGTGCCTGGCGACTTGGAAACGCTAACTATGGCTACACCTTC. The V and J genes are TRBV30 and TRBJ1-2; no reliable D call. From germline, CDR1 is GTSNPN and CDR2 SVGIG (reference sequence). The CDR3 totals 14 residues. Trimming left V 5 bases short and J 0 bases short, with 13 bases between.